This T cell receptor (beta chain) was found in a study of metastatic and nonmetastatic thyroid tumors. Across the whole study: Repertoires from malignant and benign thyroid patients were compared across blood and tumor or nodule tissue.

Patients underwent thyroid surgery, and none had received any treatment before it. Authors' methods: Built for papillary thyroid cancer, a distant-metastasis classifier drew on CDR3 differences across clinicopathological groups. Using MiXCR, TCRdb re-called clones from the PCR reads. These V and J calls derive from TCRdb rather than the authors' analysis. The data show some 30,000 clones, 25% to 30% seen once. The CDR3 spans 12 residues. The V end lost 5 bases, the J end lost 4 bases, and 6 bases lay between the germline ends. Germline values: CDR1 MNHNS, CDR2 SASEGT. Sequences were obtained from blood. This chain uses TRBV6-1 with TRBJ2-1, with no clear D. The source of this sequence is a female donor with papillary thyroid cancer or a benign thyroid nodule (not recorded which). Some clones in this sample may be carry-over from other donors' samples. The CDR3 DNA reads as TGTGCCAGCAGTCCCGGGTACAATGAGCAGTTCTTC. It codes for CASSPGYNEQFF.